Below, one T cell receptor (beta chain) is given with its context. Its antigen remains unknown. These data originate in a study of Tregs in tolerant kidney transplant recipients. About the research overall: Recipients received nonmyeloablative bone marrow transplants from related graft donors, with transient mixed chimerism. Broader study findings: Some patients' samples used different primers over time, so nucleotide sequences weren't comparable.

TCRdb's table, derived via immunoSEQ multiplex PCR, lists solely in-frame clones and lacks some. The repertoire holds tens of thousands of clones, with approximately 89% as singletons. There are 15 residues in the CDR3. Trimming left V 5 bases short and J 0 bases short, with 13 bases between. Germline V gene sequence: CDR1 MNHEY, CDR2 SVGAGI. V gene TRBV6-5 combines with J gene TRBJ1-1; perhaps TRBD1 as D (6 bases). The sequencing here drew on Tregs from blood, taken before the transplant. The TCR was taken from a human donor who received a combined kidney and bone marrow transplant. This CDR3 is CASSKPGHLNTEAFF. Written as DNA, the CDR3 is TGTGCCAGCAGTAAACCGGGACACCTGAACACTGAAGCTTTCTTT.